This T cell receptor (beta chain) was observed in a study of cytomegalovirus exposure and HLA in healthy donors. Study details: The Caucasian-associated ancestry cluster contained 81% of the approximately 420 genotyped donors. Regarding the study as a whole: A list of 150 or so TCR beta chains associated with cytomegalovirus was given. Sequences of the TCR beta chain were said to predict the HLA-A and HLA-B alleles of most subjects accurately.

PCR primers comprised 60 Vbeta and 13 Jbeta primers. The method was immunoSEQ multiplex PCR; TCRdb's version includes in-frame clones alone and lacks a portion of them. The table has around 67,000 clones, about 84% seen once; the top ten hold around 7.4%. With respect to this clone: Its antigen is unidentified.

Germline V gives CDR1 MNHNY, CDR2 SVGAGI (reference sequence). V shed 2 bases and J shed 0 bases, with 11 bases lying between them. The CDR3 extends over 15 amino acids. This chain connects TRBV6-6 to TRBJ2-7; D perhaps matches TRBD2 (6 bases). The origin of this receptor is a man between 18 and 29 years old in good health and CMV-seropositive. Sequencing used PBMCs. CDR3 sequence (DNA): TGTGCCAGCAGTTACGACGGGAGAGGCTCCTACGAGCAGTACTTC. Protein sequence: CASSYDGRGSYEQYF.